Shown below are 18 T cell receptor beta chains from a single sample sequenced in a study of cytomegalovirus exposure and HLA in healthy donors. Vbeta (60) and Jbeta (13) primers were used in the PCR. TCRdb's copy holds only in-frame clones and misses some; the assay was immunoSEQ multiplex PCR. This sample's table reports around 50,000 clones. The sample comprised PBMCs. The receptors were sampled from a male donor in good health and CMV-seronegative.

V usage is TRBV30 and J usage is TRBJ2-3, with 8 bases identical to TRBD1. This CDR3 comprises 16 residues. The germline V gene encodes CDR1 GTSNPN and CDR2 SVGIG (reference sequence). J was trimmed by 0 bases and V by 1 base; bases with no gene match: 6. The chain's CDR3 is CAWSDAYRGSTDTQYF. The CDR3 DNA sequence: TGTGCCTGGAGTGATGCTTACAGGGGGAGCACAGATACGCAGTATTTT.

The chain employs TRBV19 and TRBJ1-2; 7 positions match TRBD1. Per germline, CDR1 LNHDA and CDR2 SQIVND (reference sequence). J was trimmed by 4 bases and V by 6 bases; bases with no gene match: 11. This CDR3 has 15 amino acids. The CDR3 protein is CASRDRDLGSYGYTF. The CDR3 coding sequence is TGTGCCAGTAGAGACAGGGACCTGGGGAGCTATGGCTACACCTTC.

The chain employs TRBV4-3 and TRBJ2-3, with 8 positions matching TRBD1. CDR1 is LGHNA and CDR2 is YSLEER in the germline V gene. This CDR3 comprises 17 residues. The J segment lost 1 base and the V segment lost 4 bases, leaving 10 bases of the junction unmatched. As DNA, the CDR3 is TGCGCCAGCAGCCCCCGGACAGGGCCGGGGGGCACAGATACGCAGTATTTT. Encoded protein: CASSPRTGPGGTDTQYF.

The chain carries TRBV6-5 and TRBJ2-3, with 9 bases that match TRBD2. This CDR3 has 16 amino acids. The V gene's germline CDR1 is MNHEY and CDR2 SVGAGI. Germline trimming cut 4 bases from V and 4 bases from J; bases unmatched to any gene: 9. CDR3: CASSLERGVRADTQYF. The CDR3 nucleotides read TGTGCCAGCAGTTTGGAGCGGGGGGTCCGTGCAGATACGCAGTATTTT.

The CDR3 sequence: CASSAPLAGGPWYEQYF. CDR3 DNA sequence: TGCGCCAGCAGCGCCCCACTAGCGGGGGGGCCTTGGTACGAGCAGTACTTC. V gene TRBV5-1 combines with J gene TRBJ2-7, with TRBD2 matching 13 bases. CDR1 and CDR2 (germline): SGHRS, YFSETQ. The CDR3 contains 17 residues. The junction had 11 bases not matched to a gene; V was cut back by 4 bases and J by 4 bases.

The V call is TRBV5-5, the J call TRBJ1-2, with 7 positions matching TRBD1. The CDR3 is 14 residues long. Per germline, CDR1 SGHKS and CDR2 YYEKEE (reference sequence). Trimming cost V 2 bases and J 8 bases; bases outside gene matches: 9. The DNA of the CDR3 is TGTGCCAGCAGCTTTGGGACAGACTCAGAAGGCTACACCTTC. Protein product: CASSFGTDSEGYTF.

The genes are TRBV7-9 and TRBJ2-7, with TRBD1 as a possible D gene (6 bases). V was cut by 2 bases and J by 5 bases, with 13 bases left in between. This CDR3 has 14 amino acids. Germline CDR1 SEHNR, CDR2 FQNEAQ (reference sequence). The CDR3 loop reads CASSLLTGVNEQYF. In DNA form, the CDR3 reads TGTGCCAGCAGCTTATTGACAGGCGTCAACGAGCAGTACTTC.

The CDR3 loop reads CASSKGQNFYGYTF. CDR3 bases: TGTGCCAGCAGTAAAGGACAGAATTTCTATGGCTACACCTTC. This chain links TRBV6-5 with TRBJ1-2; D possibly corresponds to TRBD1 (6 bases). Trimming removed 5 bases from V and 4 bases from J, with 14 bases in between. Germline-derived CDR1 and CDR2 are MNHEY and SVGAGI. This CDR3 contains 14 residues.

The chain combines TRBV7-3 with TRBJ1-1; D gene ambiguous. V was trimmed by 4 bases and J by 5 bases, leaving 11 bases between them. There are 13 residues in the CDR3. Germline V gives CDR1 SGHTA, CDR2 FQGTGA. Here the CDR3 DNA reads TGTGCCAGCAGCTGGTACTCGGGGACTGAAGCTTTCTTT. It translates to CASSWYSGTEAFF.

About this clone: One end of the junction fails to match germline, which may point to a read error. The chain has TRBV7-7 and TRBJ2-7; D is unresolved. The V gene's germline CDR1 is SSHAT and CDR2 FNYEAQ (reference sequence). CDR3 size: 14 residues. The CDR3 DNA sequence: TGTGCTAGCAGCTCCCAGCCCGGAGCCTACGAGCAGTACTTC. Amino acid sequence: CASSSQPGAYEQYF.

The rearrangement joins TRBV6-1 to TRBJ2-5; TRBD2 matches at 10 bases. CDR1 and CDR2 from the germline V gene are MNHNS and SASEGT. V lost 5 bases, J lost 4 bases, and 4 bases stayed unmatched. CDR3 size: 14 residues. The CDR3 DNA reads TGTGCCAGCAGTCCTAGCGGGGGTGGAGAGACCCAGTACTTC. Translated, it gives CASSPSGGGETQYF.

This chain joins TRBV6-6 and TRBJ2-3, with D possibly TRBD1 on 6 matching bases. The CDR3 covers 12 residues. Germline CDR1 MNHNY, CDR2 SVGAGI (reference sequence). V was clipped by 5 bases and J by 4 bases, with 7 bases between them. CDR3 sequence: CASSPGADTQYF. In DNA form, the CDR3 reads TGTGCCAGCAGTCCAGGGGCAGATACGCAGTATTTT.

CDR3 loop: CASSVGPGDTEAFF. CDR3 DNA: TGTGCCAGCAGCGTAGGACCCGGGGACACTGAAGCTTTCTTT. The chain carries TRBV9 and TRBJ1-1, with unresolved D. The CDR3 is made up of 14 amino acids. Germline CDR1 reads SGDLS; CDR2 reads YYNGEE. Trimming left V 0 bases short and J 3 bases short, with 9 bases between.

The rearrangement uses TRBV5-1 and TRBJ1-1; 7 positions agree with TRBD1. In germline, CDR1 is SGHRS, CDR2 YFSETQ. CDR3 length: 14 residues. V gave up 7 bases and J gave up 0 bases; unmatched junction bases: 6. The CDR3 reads CASRQGSMNTEAFF. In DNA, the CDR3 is TGCGCCAGCCGACAGGGCTCGATGAACACTGAAGCTTTCTTT.

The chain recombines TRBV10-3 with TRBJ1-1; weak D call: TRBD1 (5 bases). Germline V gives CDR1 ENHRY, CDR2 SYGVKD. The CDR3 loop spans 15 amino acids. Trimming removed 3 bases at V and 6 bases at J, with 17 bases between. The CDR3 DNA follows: TGTGCCATCAGTGAAATTACCGGGCGGGGCGCTGAAGCTTTCTTT. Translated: CAISEITGRGAEAFF.

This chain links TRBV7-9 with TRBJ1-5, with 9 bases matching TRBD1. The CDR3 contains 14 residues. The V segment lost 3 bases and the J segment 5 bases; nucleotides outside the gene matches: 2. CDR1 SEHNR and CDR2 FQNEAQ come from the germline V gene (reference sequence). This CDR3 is CASSLGQGDQPQHF. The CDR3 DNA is TGTGCCAGCAGCTTGGGACAGGGTGATCAGCCCCAGCATTTT.

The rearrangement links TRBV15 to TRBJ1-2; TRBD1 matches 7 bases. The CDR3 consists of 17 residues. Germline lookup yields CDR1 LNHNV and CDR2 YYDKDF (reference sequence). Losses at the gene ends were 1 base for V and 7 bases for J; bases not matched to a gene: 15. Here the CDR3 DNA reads TGTGCCACCAGCAGAGTAAACCCGGCTCAACAGGGGAGTGGCTACACCTTC. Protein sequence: CATSRVNPAQQGSGYTF.

The CDR3, as DNA: TGTGCCAGCAGTGAAGGTAGCGGGGGCTACGAGCAGTACTTC. Amino acids: CASSEGSGGYEQYF. This sequence joins TRBV25-1 and TRBJ2-7; TRBD2 agrees at 9 bases. CDR1 MGHDK and CDR2 SYGVNS come from the germline V gene. The CDR3 has 14 residues. Trimming at V came to 2 bases and at J to 3 bases, leaving 2 bases not matched to a gene.